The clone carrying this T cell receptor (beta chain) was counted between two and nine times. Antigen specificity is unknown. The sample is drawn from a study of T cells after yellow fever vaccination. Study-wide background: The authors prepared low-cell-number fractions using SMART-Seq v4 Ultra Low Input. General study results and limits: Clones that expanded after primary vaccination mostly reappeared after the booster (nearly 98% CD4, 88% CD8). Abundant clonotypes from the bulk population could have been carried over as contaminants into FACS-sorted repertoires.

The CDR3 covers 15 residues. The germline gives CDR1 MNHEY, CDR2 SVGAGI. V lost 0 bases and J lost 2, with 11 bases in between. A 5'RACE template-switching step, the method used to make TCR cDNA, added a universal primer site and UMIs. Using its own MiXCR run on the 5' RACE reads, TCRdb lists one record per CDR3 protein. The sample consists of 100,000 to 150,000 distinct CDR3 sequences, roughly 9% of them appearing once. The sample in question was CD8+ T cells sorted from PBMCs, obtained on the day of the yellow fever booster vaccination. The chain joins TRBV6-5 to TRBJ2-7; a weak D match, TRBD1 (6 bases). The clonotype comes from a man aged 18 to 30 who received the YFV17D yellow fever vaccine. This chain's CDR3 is CASSYSLDSAYEQYF. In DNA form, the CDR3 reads TGTGCCAGCAGTTACTCCCTGGACAGCGCCTACGAGCAGTACTTC.